This passage covers 20 T cell receptor beta chains from one sample sequenced in a study of cytomegalovirus exposure and HLA in healthy donors. PCR used 60 Vbeta primers and 13 Jbeta primers. The data were produced by immunoSEQ multiplex PCR, yet TCRdb's version contains in-frame clones alone and is incomplete. Of fewer than 95,000 clones listed, around 84% are singletons. Sequencing was performed on PBMCs. These TCRs come from a man aged 18 to 29 in good health and CMV-seronegative.

The chain couples TRBV4-1 to TRBJ1-1; D unresolved. V gave up 1 base and J gave up 0 bases, with 9 bases separating them. Germline CDR1 reads MGHRA; CDR2 reads YSYEKL. This CDR3 is built from 15 residues. The CDR3 here is CASSQAKRLNTEAFF. In DNA form, the CDR3 reads TGCGCCAGCAGCCAAGCCAAGAGGTTGAACACTGAAGCTTTCTTT.

This clone occurred once. The V and J genes are TRBV7-8 and TRBJ1-1, with 10 bases that match TRBD1. The trim removed 5 bases at V and 3 bases at J, leaving 12 bases unmatched. The CDR3 runs to 17 residues. Germline assignment: CDR1 SGHVS and CDR2 FQNEAQ. CDR3 DNA sequence: TGTGCCAGCAGCCCTCAACGGGACAGGGGTCCGGACACTGAAGCTTTCTTT. This encodes CASSPQRDRGPDTEAFF.

This clone was observed a handful of times. The CDR3 spells CASRTSGSYSPLHF. Here the CDR3 DNA reads TGTGCCAGCCGGACTTCCGGGTCCTACTCACCCCTCCACTTT. The V gene is TRBV11-2, the J gene TRBJ1-6; D gene ambiguous. V lost 8 bases and J 10 bases, leaving 18 bases between the germline ends. This CDR3 spans 14 amino acids. Germline values: CDR1 SGHAT, CDR2 FQNNGV.

This rearrangement joins TRBV19 to TRBJ1-2; D is ambiguous. Trimming took off 2 bases at V and 8 bases at J, with 15 bases between the two ends. The CDR3 covers 14 residues. CDR1 is LNHDA and CDR2 is SQIVND in the germline V gene (reference sequence). The CDR3 DNA follows: TGTGCCAGTAGTATAAATCACGAGGCGAAGGGCTACACCTTC. Amino acids: CASSINHEAKGYTF.

The CDR3 region has the DNA TGCGCCAGCAGCTTGGAGGGGGAGACCCAGTACTTC. This encodes CASSLEGETQYF. The chain has TRBV5-1 and TRBJ2-5; a possible D gene is TRBD1 (5 bases). The germline V gene encodes CDR1 SGHRS and CDR2 YFSETQ. Between the trimmed V and J ends, which lost 0 bases and 5 bases, there was a span of 5 bases. CDR3 length: 12 amino acids.

This chain connects TRBV5-1 to TRBJ1-2; D remains unclear. This CDR3 contains 13 residues. Trimming shortened V by 2 bases and J by 4 bases, and 9 bases separated the two germline ends. Germline V CDR1 and CDR2: SGHRS, YFSETQ. CDR3 coding DNA: TGCGCCAGCAGCTTCGGAGAAGGCTATGGCTACACCTTC. It translates to CASSFGEGYGYTF. Drawing the rest from reference TRBV5-1 and TRBJ1-2, the complete variable domain is KAGVTQTPRYLIKTRGQQVTLSCSPISGHRSVSWYQQTPGQGLQFLFEYFSETQRNKGNFPGRFSGRQFSNSRSEMNVSTLELGDSALYLCASSFGEGYGYTFGSGTRLTVV.

The chain recombines TRBV6-6 with TRBJ1-5; the D gene is possibly TRBD1 (6 bases). Germline V gene lookup returns CDR1 MNHNY and CDR2 SVGAGI (reference sequence). The CDR3 runs 16 residues. Trimming took off 4 bases at V and 5 bases at J, with 18 bases between the two ends. CDR3 DNA sequence: TGTGCCAGCAGTTTCTCCCCGTCAGGGGCACATCAGCCCCAGCATTTT. Protein sequence: CASSFSPSGAHQPQHF.

V is TRBV7-9 and J is TRBJ1-5, with TRBD1 as a possible D gene (6 bases). This CDR3 comprises 15 residues. Germline V gene data show CDR1 as SEHNR and CDR2 as FQNEAQ (reference sequence). V was trimmed by 1 base and J by 3 bases, leaving 10 bases between them. DNA of the CDR3: TGTGCCAGCAGCTTAGATGGGACACCCAATCAGCCCCAGCATTTT. Residues: CASSLDGTPNQPQHF.

The chain couples TRBV6-1 to TRBJ1-4; D might be TRBD1 (5 bases). Germline-derived CDR1 and CDR2 are MNHNS and SASEGT. The V and J ends lost 3 bases and 10 bases respectively, with 21 bases between them. The length of the CDR3 is 16 residues. The CDR3 nucleotides are TGTGCCAGCAGTGACTACTCGGGCAGTTCCACAGGAAAACTGTTTTTT. It translates to CASSDYSGSSTGKLFF.

The chain has TRBV7-3 and TRBJ2-1; 10 bases are shared with TRBD2. The CDR3 loop spans 15 amino acids. Trimming at V came to 1 base and at J to 7 bases, leaving 4 bases not matched to a gene. Germline CDR1 reads SGHTA; CDR2 reads FQGTGA. DNA for the CDR3: TGTGCCAGCAGCTTAAGTCTAGCGGGGGCTAATGAGCAGTTCTTC. Residues: CASSLSLAGANEQFF.

This clone was seen a single time. The chain has TRBV7-6 and TRBJ2-3; TRBD2 is a possible D gene (6 bases). CDR3 size: 15 residues. Trimming removed 2 bases from V and 0 bases from J, with 9 bases in between. The germline V gene has CDR1 SGHVS and CDR2 FNYEAQ. The CDR3 spells CASSLPGTSTDTQYF. The CDR3 DNA sequence: TGTGCCAGCAGCTTACCGGGGACTAGCACAGATACGCAGTATTTT. Full variable domain (outside the CDR3, taken from reference TRBV7-6 and TRBJ2-3): GAGVSQSPRYKVTKRGQDVALRCDPISGHVSLYWYRQALGQGPEFLTYFNYEAQQDKSGLPNDRFSAERPEGSISTLTIQRTEQRDSAMYRCASSLPGTSTDTQYFGPGTRLTVL.

There are a few counts of this clone. Other nucleotide sequences from this sample produce the same CDR3. The chain combines TRBV30 with TRBJ1-1; the match to TRBD1 covers 7 bases. In germline, CDR1 is GTSNPN, CDR2 SVGIG (reference sequence). This CDR3 comprises 13 residues. V shed 3 bases, J shed 0 bases, and the junction held 1 base outside the gene matches. The CDR3 sequence: CAWSRGMNTEAFF. DNA of the CDR3: TGTGCCTGGAGCAGGGGGATGAACACTGAAGCTTTCTTT.

This clone was observed a handful of times. The V gene is TRBV7-2, the J gene TRBJ1-2; D unclear. The V end lost 7 bases, the J end lost 8 bases, and 23 bases lay between the germline ends. The CDR3 covers 15 residues. Germline-derived CDR1 and CDR2 are SGHTA and FQGNSA. Here the CDR3 reads CASTQTPPREGGYTF. CDR3 bases: TGTGCCAGCACTCAAACCCCCCCCCGGGAAGGCGGCTACACCTTC.

The chain recombines TRBV18 with TRBJ1-1, with D maybe TRBD1 (5 bases). From germline, CDR1 is KGHSH and CDR2 LQKENI. This CDR3 contains 14 residues. Trimming left V 2 bases short and J 3 bases short, with 10 bases between. CDR3 coding DNA: TGTGCCAGCTCACCAGCGGGGGGGGACACTGAAGCTTTCTTT. Translation gives CASSPAGGDTEAFF.

The rearrangement joins TRBV5-6 to TRBJ1-4; no definite D call. Trimming removed 2 bases from V and 3 bases from J, with 8 bases in between. Germline lookup yields CDR1 SGHDT and CDR2 YYEEEE. This CDR3 comprises 14 residues. The CDR3 sequence is CASSFRVSNEKLFF. Written as DNA, the CDR3 is TGTGCCAGCAGCTTCCGGGTCTCTAATGAAAAACTGTTTTTT.

This chain connects TRBV6-4 to TRBJ2-3; no firm D call. Germline V gene data show CDR1 as MRHNA and CDR2 as SNTAGT. V lost 4 bases and J 0 bases, leaving 11 bases between the germline ends. The CDR3 totals 15 residues. CDR3 bases: TGTGCCAGCAGTGGATTCGGGTTTAGCACAGATACGCAGTATTTT. Its translation is CASSGFGFSTDTQYF.

The gene calls are TRBV9 and TRBJ2-1; a possible D gene is TRBD2 (7 bases). Trimming pared 3 bases from V and 6 bases from J, leaving 19 bases between. Germline lookup yields CDR1 SGDLS and CDR2 YYNGEE. The CDR3 consists of 16 residues. The CDR3 region is CASSAGGGGGLNEQFF. CDR3 bases: TGTGCCAGCAGCGCGGGGGGAGGGGGGGGACTCAATGAGCAGTTCTTC.

This clone showed up just a few times. This rearrangement joins TRBV6-6 to TRBJ2-1; D is ambiguous. The CDR3 totals 11 residues. The germline gives CDR1 MNHNY, CDR2 SVGAGI (reference sequence). V was pared by 0 bases and J by 10 bases, with 4 bases between. CDR3 DNA sequence: TGTGCCAGCAGTTACTCGACAGAGCAGTTCTTC. As protein: CASSYSTEQFF.

This clone has just a few counts. The chain couples TRBV5-1 to TRBJ1-4; D remains unclear. CDR1 is SGHRS, CDR2 YFSETQ, per germline. The CDR3 runs to 13 residues. Trimming stripped 1 base from V and 6 bases from J, with 7 bases between. The DNA of the CDR3 is TGCGCCAGCAGCTTGAACCGGGATGAAAAACTGTTTTTT. Encoded protein: CASSLNRDEKLFF.

This clone came up a few times. The V and J genes are TRBV4-2 and TRBJ2-7, with 9 nucleotides matching TRBD2. CDR1 and CDR2 from the germline V gene are LGHNA and YNFKEQ. The CDR3 length is 15 residues. Trimming took 1 base from V and 5 from J; bases not matched to a gene: 6. The CDR3 DNA reads TGTGCCAGCAGCCAAGGTTCTAGCGGGGCTGACGAGCAGTACTTC. It yields the protein CASSQGSSGADEQYF.